The 21 T cell receptor beta chains below were found in one sample sequenced in a study of beta chain features in type 1 diabetes. As every portion of the isolated RNA was reverse transcribed, the sequencing read expressed TCRB transcripts. Sequencing used immunoSEQ multiplex PCR; TCRdb keeps in-frame clones, though not all of them. The table has around 200,000 clones, more than 10% seen once. The source material was central memory CD4+ T cells from blood. These receptors were obtained from a woman younger than 35 in good health.

This clone has only a few counts. The chain recombines TRBV7-9 with TRBJ2-7; 8 positions match TRBD2. This CDR3 is built from 13 residues. V dropped 4 bases and J dropped 6; count of bases not matched to a gene: 5. CDR1 SEHNR and CDR2 FQNEAQ come from the germline V gene (reference sequence). The CDR3 sequence: CASSSKREREQYF. For the CDR3, the DNA is TGTGCCAGCAGCTCCAAGCGGGAGCGCGAGCAGTACTTC.

This clone showed up just a few times. V and J are TRBV7-8 and TRBJ2-1; weak D call: TRBD2 (6 bases). This CDR3 is 16 amino acids long. V was clipped by 2 bases and J by 6 bases, with 17 bases between them. CDR1 is SGHVS, CDR2 FQNEAQ, per germline. In DNA form, the CDR3 reads TGTGCCAGCAGCTTATTGGGGCGGATTAGCGGCAATGAGCAGTTCTTC. It translates to CASSLLGRISGNEQFF.

This chain connects TRBV4-1 to TRBJ2-1; D not certain. The V gene lost 1 base and the J gene lost 2 bases, with 9 bases spanning the gap. This CDR3 is built from 15 residues. Germline V gene lookup returns CDR1 MGHRA and CDR2 YSYEKL. CDR3 coding DNA: TGCGCCAGCAGCCAAGGAAGGCTAGCCTACAATGAGCAGTTCTTC. The encoded protein is CASSQGRLAYNEQFF.

A few counts support this clone. The chain carries TRBV28 and TRBJ2-1, with D tentatively TRBD2 (6 bases). Germline CDR1 reads MDHEN; CDR2 reads SYDVKM. Trimming removed 3 bases from V and 7 bases from J, with 13 bases in between. CDR3 length: 14 amino acids. The CDR3 coding sequence is TGTGCCAGCAGTTTTGCGGGGAGTCCTAATGAGCAGTTCTTC. Translated: CASSFAGSPNEQFF.

This clone was counted between two and nine times. The V gene is TRBV5-1, the J gene TRBJ2-1, with 9 bases identical to TRBD1. The CDR3 has 16 residues. From germline, CDR1 is SGHRS and CDR2 YFSETQ. V gave up 0 bases and J gave up 6 bases; unmatched junction bases: 7. CDR3: CASSLAGTGRVNEQFF. DNA for the CDR3: TGCGCCAGCAGCTTGGCCGGGACAGGGAGAGTCAATGAGCAGTTCTTC.

V usage is TRBV28 and J usage is TRBJ2-7, with a possible D match to TRBD2 (6 bases). The CDR3 totals 15 residues. Trimming left V 3 bases short and J 2 bases short, with 14 bases between. Germline CDR1 and CDR2: MDHEN and SYDVKM. The DNA of the CDR3 is TGTGCCAGCAGTTTGGGGGGAGTAAGGGCCTACGAGCAGTACTTC. Protein product: CASSLGGVRAYEQYF.

The genes are TRBV28 and TRBJ2-1; a weak D match, TRBD2 (6 bases). Trimming pared 5 bases from V and 12 bases from J, leaving 20 bases between. Per the germline V gene, CDR1 is MDHEN and CDR2 is SYDVKM. The CDR3 is 14 residues long. CDR3 protein: CASSLGTPTKGQFF. As DNA, the CDR3 is TGTGCCAGCAGTCTCGGGACTCCGACCAAAGGGCAGTTCTTC. The complete variable domain, with remaining parts taken from reference TRBV28 and TRBJ2-1, reads DVKVTQSSRYLVKRTGEKVFLECVQDMDHENMFWYRQDPGLGLRLIYFSYDVKMKEKGDIPEGYSVSREKKERFSLILESASTNQTSMYLCASSLGTPTKGQFFGPGTRLTVL.

This clone was observed a handful of times. CDR3 loop: CASSPLAGDNEQFF. In DNA form, the CDR3 reads TGTGCCAGCAGCCCTCTAGCGGGAGACAATGAGCAGTTCTTC. The rearrangement joins TRBV7-9 to TRBJ2-1, with 10 bases fitting TRBD2. This CDR3 has 14 amino acids. CDR1 and CDR2 (germline): SEHNR, FQNEAQ (reference sequence). With V trimmed by 5 bases and J by 5 bases, 3 bases remained unmatched.

The chain combines TRBV5-4 with TRBJ1-3; D is undetermined. V was pared by 0 bases and J by 2 bases, with 6 bases between. The germline gives CDR1 SGHNT, CDR2 YYREEE (reference sequence). This CDR3 region has 14 residues. DNA of the CDR3: TGTGCCAGCAGCTTGGACAGTACTGGAAACACCATATATTTT. Its translation is CASSLDSTGNTIYF.

The chain links TRBV28 to TRBJ2-5, with 12 bases that match TRBD1. This CDR3 is built from 16 residues. The V gene's germline CDR1 is MDHEN and CDR2 SYDVKM. V shed 8 bases, J shed 4 bases, and the junction held 11 bases outside the gene matches. The CDR3 nucleotides are TGTGCCAGCGCGATCTGGGGGACAGGGGGCGGAGAGACCCAGTACTTC. Translating it yields CASAIWGTGGGETQYF.

This clone was recorded a few times. The rearrangement links TRBV5-6 to TRBJ2-3; D unresolved. The V gene's germline CDR1 is SGHDT and CDR2 YYEEEE. The V and J ends lost 1 base and 0 bases respectively, with 15 bases between them. The CDR3 has 17 residues. CDR3 DNA: TGTGCCAGCAGCTTGTTCGTCGATCAGGCAAGCACAGATACGCAGTATTTT. Translating it yields CASSLFVDQASTDTQYF.

This clone occurred many times. V gene TRBV7-2 combines with J gene TRBJ2-7; 14 bases line up with TRBD2. Germline CDR1 reads SGHTA; CDR2 reads FQGNSA. The CDR3 is 18 amino acids. With 4 bases clipped from V and 3 bases from J, the junction kept 11 bases outside the gene matches. The CDR3 DNA reads as TGTGCCAGCAGCTCTCCCGGGACTAGCGGGAGTGTTAACTACGAGCAGTACTTC. Amino acids: CASSSPGTSGSVNYEQYF.

There are a few counts of this clone. This chain joins TRBV23-1 and TRBJ2-5; TRBD1 is a possible D gene (6 bases). TRBV23-1 is annotated as an ORF whose role is uncertain. The germline V and J ends were trimmed by 3 bases and 3 bases, with 17 bases remaining between them. The CDR3 covers 16 residues. The chain's CDR3 is CASSQFRDAGEETQYF. CDR3 nucleotides: TGCGCCAGCAGTCAGTTCCGGGACGCAGGGGAAGAGACCCAGTACTTC.

This clone was counted between two and nine times. The chain recombines TRBV7-3 with TRBJ2-5, with D uncertain. Between the trimmed V and J ends, which lost 1 base and 4 bases, there was a span of 7 bases. The CDR3 has 13 amino acids. Germline V gene data show CDR1 as SGHTA and CDR2 as FQGTGA. CDR3 protein: CASSLSSAETQYF. CDR3 nucleotide sequence: TGTGCCAGCAGCTTAAGTAGTGCAGAGACCCAGTACTTC.

The genes are TRBV30 and TRBJ1-1; D is unresolved. CDR3 size: 13 residues. The germline V and J ends were trimmed by 3 bases and 6 bases, with 14 bases remaining between them. The V gene's germline CDR1 is GTSNPN and CDR2 SVGIG (reference sequence). CDR3 in amino acids: CAWRTLGWSEAFF. CDR3 DNA sequence: TGTGCCTGGAGGACCCTAGGTTGGTCTGAAGCTTTCTTT.

This chain joins TRBV30 and TRBJ2-7; 11 bases map to TRBD1. Germline CDR1 and CDR2: GTSNPN and SVGIG (reference sequence). The J segment lost 3 bases and the V segment lost 4 bases, leaving 8 bases of the junction unmatched. CDR3 length equals 15 residues. The CDR3 loop reads CAWTGLGTGGYEQYF. The CDR3 bases are TGTGCCTGGACTGGTCTCGGGACAGGGGGCTACGAGCAGTACTTC.

V usage is TRBV9 and J usage is TRBJ2-1; 11 bases match TRBD2. V was pared by 2 bases and J by 2 bases, with 0 bases of the junction left unmatched. The CDR3 loop spans 15 amino acids. Germline-derived CDR1 and CDR2 are SGDLS and YYNGEE. The CDR3 sequence: CASSVGLAAYNEQFF. CDR3 in DNA: TGTGCCAGCAGCGTGGGACTAGCGGCCTACAATGAGCAGTTCTTC.

This clone was found a few times. The rearrangement links TRBV5-4 to TRBJ2-2; no definite D call. The CDR3 has 12 amino acids. Looked up from germline, CDR1 is SGHNT and CDR2 is YYREEE (reference sequence). V was clipped by 4 bases and J by 4 bases, with 5 bases between them. The CDR3 DNA reads TGTGCCAGCAGCCTCAGCACCGGGGAGCTGTTTTTT. This sequence encodes CASSLSTGELFF.

This clone was counted between two and nine times. The chain is built from TRBV2 and TRBJ1-1; the D gene is possibly TRBD1 (6 bases). With 5 bases removed from V and 4 bases from J, the gap between germline ends came to 14 bases. The CDR3 extends over 14 amino acids. Germline V gene sequence: CDR1 SNHLY, CDR2 FYNNEI. In DNA, the CDR3 is TGTGCCAGCAGTTCACTAGGACAGAGCACTGAAGCTTTCTTT. Translation: CASSSLGQSTEAFF. Full variable domain (rest looked up from reference TRBV2 and TRBJ1-1): EPEVTQTPSHQVTQMGQEVILRCVPISNHLYFYWYRQILGQKVEFLVSFYNNEISEKSEIFDDQFSVERPDGSNFTLKIRSTKLEDSAMYFCASSSLGQSTEAFFGQGTRLTVV.

This rearrangement joins TRBV7-3 to TRBJ2-1; 11 bases are a match to TRBD2. The germline CDR1 and CDR2 sequences are SGHTA and FQGTGA. The CDR3 has 16 residues. Germline trimming cut 5 bases from V and 6 bases from J; bases unmatched to any gene: 9. CDR3 sequence: CASSTYSGRGSNEQFF. DNA of the CDR3: TGTGCCAGCAGCACCTATAGCGGGAGGGGTTCCAATGAGCAGTTCTTC. The full variable domain, in which reference TRBV7-3 and TRBJ2-1 provide the parts outside the CDR3, is GAGVSQTPSNKVTEKGKYVELRCDPISGHTALYWYRQSLGQGPEFLIYFQGTGAADDSGLPNDRFFAVRPEGSVSTLKIQRTERGDSAVYLCASSTYSGRGSNEQFFGPGTRLTVL.

This clone was detected only a few times. The chain links TRBV5-4 to TRBJ1-1, with D perhaps TRBD1 (5 bases). CDR3 length equals 16 residues. Trimming removed 4 bases from V and 4 bases from J, with 20 bases in between. Germline CDR1 SGHNT, CDR2 YYREEE (reference sequence). This chain's CDR3 is CASSPRVGEGGTEAFF. The CDR3 DNA is TGTGCCAGCAGCCCCCGGGTGGGGGAGGGAGGCACTGAAGCTTTCTTT.